Presented here are 11 T cell receptor beta chains from one specimen sequenced in a study of blood T cell repertoires in COVID-19. Clones were sequenced by immunoSEQ multiplex PCR, and TCRdb holds only the in-frame ones, with some missing. The sample lists some 91,000 clones, 70% to 90% occurring once. The material sequenced was peripheral blood. Receptors originate from a human donor in a cohort sampled during active COVID-19.

The gene calls are TRBV11-2 and TRBJ2-1, with 9 bases lining up with TRBD2. Germline lookup yields CDR1 SGHAT and CDR2 FQNNGV. This CDR3 contains 14 residues. The trim removed 6 bases at V and 3 bases at J, leaving 3 bases unmatched. The DNA of the CDR3 is TGTGCCAGCAGGGCTAGCGGGGACTACAATGAGCAGTTCTTC. This codes for CASRASGDYNEQFF.

V gene TRBV18 combines with J gene TRBJ2-7, with TRBD2 matching over 11 bases. The CDR3 contains 17 residues. Germline CDR1 and CDR2: KGHSH and LQKENI. Trimming took 3 bases from V and 5 from J; bases not matched to a gene: 12. CDR3 sequence reads: CASSPPGASGGSDEQYF. In DNA form, the CDR3 reads TGTGCCAGCTCACCGCCTGGGGCTAGCGGGGGGTCCGACGAGCAGTACTTC. The full variable domain, completed using reference TRBV18 and TRBJ2-7, is NAGVMQNPRHLVRRRGQEARLRCSPMKGHSHVYWYRQLPEEGLKFMVYLQKENIIDESGMPKERFSAEFPKEGPSILRIQQVVRGDSAAYFCASSPPGASGGSDEQYFGPGTRLTVT.

This sequence joins TRBV9 and TRBJ1-1; D ambiguous. CDR1 and CDR2 from the germline V gene are SGDLS and YYNGEE. V lost 6 bases and J lost 4, with 10 bases in between. CDR3 length equals 12 residues. CDR3 loop: CASKPVGTEAFF. The CDR3 nucleotides are TGTGCCAGCAAGCCGGTCGGCACTGAAGCTTTCTTT.

V gene TRBV10-3 combines with J gene TRBJ2-7; 10 bases map to TRBD2. J lost 1 base, V lost 5 bases, and 5 bases had no gene match. The V gene's germline CDR1 is ENHRY and CDR2 SYGVKD. The CDR3 extends over 15 amino acids. The CDR3 region is CAISLSGGKSYEQYF. The CDR3 coding sequence is TGTGCCATCAGTCTTAGCGGGGGGAAGTCCTACGAGCAGTACTTC.

The count of this clone is one. The gene calls are TRBV4-2 and TRBJ1-5; TRBD1 is a possible D gene (6 bases). The V gene lost 0 bases and the J gene lost 7 bases, with 13 bases spanning the gap. The CDR3 loop spans 15 amino acids. CDR1 and CDR2 (germline): LGHNA, YNFKEQ. CDR3 amino acids: CASSQDRRGHQPQHF. The CDR3 DNA follows: TGTGCCAGCAGCCAAGATCGGCGGGGGCACCAGCCCCAGCATTTT.

The chain employs TRBV4-1 and TRBJ1-6, with D possibly being TRBD1 (5 bases). The CDR3 is made up of 17 amino acids. CDR1 MGHRA and CDR2 YSYEKL come from the germline V gene. Trimming stripped 4 bases from V and 1 base from J, with 14 bases between. In DNA, the CDR3 is TGCGCCAGCAGCCGGGATTCAGGGACTTCCTATAATTCACCCCTCCACTTT. This sequence encodes CASSRDSGTSYNSPLHF.

Only a few counts were recorded for this clone. The rearrangement uses TRBV5-4 and TRBJ2-7, with a weak D call TRBD1 (6 bases). This CDR3 spans 13 amino acids. V was shortened by 4 bases and J by 6 bases, with 14 bases between the two germline ends. CDR1 SGHNT and CDR2 YYREEE come from the germline V gene (reference sequence). DNA for the CDR3: TGTGCCAGCAGCCGGACAACAGGGTCCGAGCAGTACTTC. Translating gives CASSRTTGSEQYF.

The rearrangement joins TRBV7-3 to TRBJ1-1; D gene uncertain. V was cut by 3 bases and J by 1 base, with 6 bases left in between. Germline CDR1 is SGHTA and CDR2 is FQGTGA. CDR3 size: 13 residues. CDR3 in amino acids: CASSFTENTEAFF. The CDR3 nucleotides are TGTGCCAGCAGCTTCACAGAGAACACTGAAGCTTTCTTT.

The rearrangement uses TRBV3-1 (or the pseudogene TRBV3-2) and TRBJ2-5; the match to TRBD2 covers 11 bases. Trimming at V came to 1 base and at J to 7 bases, leaving 11 bases not matched to a gene. CDR3 length equals 17 residues. Germline CDR1 LGHDT, CDR2 YNNKEL (reference sequence). CDR3 amino acids: CASSQGHLAGGPRTQYF. CDR3 sequence (DNA): TGTGCCAGCAGCCAAGGGCACTTAGCGGGGGGGCCGAGGACCCAGTACTTC.

The V gene is TRBV28, the J gene TRBJ1-5; TRBD1 is a possible D gene (5 bases). Germline CDR1 is MDHEN and CDR2 is SYDVKM. With 5 bases removed from V and 7 bases from J, the gap between germline ends came to 24 bases. CDR3 length equals 17 residues. CDR3 protein: CASSPPPTWQGSQPQHF. The DNA of the CDR3 is TGTGCCAGCAGTCCCCCCCCAACCTGGCAGGGTAGCCAGCCCCAGCATTTT.

This rearrangement joins TRBV7-6 to TRBJ2-2; no definite D call. The germline V and J ends were trimmed by 5 bases and 7 bases, with 11 bases remaining between them. The CDR3 consists of 13 residues. Looked up from germline, CDR1 is SGHVS and CDR2 is FNYEAQ. As DNA, the CDR3 is TGTGCCAGCAGCCCGATAGAATTCGGGGAGCTGTTTTTT. It yields the protein CASSPIEFGELFF.